This T cell receptor (beta chain) emerged from a study of TIL therapy for anti-PD-1-resistant metastatic lung cancer. Study at large: Patients then received nivolumab; progressors got lymphodepletion, TIL and IL-2.

Overall study results and limits: Infused TIL clonotypes partially replaced the baseline blood repertoire, then decayed over months.

Time point denoted: pre-treatment sample, taken before nivolumab and TIL therapy. Enrollment ran from October 2017 to early 2020. Sequencing used immunoSEQ v3. Each library reached 1.5 million to 2.5 million read pairs, or roughly 5-6.5 million at deep level. Assay: immunoSEQ multiplex PCR; the TCRdb copy retains only in-frame clones and omits some. The top ten clones hold 1.5% to 2% of a sample with about 53,000 clones, around 79% of them seen once. This clone was seen once. The antigen is undetermined. The CDR3 is made up of 12 amino acids. The V gene's germline CDR1 is LNHDA and CDR2 SQIVND (reference sequence). V was trimmed by 4 bases and J by 7 bases, leaving 8 bases between them.

The sequence was obtained from a person aged 25 to 80 with non-small cell lung cancer. The chain links TRBV19 to TRBJ2-4, with D unclear. This sample comprised blood, obtained at baseline. In nucleotides, the CDR3 is TGTGCCAGTAGTAGGCCACAGAACATTCAGTACTTC. Its protein is CASSRPQNIQYF.